This T cell receptor (beta chain) was sequenced during a study of blood T cell repertoires in COVID-19. CDR3 length: 13 residues. V was cut by 5 bases and J by 8 bases, with 15 bases left in between. Germline loops: CDR1 SGHTA, CDR2 FQGTGA. Using immunoSEQ multiplex PCR, the repertoire was profiled, and TCRdb retains in-frame clones only, with some absent. The table shows hundreds of thousands of clones, with about 86% occurring only once. The specimen sequenced was peripheral blood. This chain connects TRBV7-3 to TRBJ1-2, with a weak D call TRBD1 (5 bases). The sequence was obtained from a man older than 75 with acute or convalescent COVID-19. The CDR3 loop reads CASSPGGNRGYTF. CDR3 sequence (DNA): TGTGCCAGCAGCCCCGGGGGGAACCGGGGCTACACCTTC. The variable domain in full, completed from reference TRBV7-3 and TRBJ1-2, reads GAGVSQTPSNKVTEKGKYVELRCDPISGHTALYWYRQSLGQGPEFLIYFQGTGAADDSGLPNDRFFAVRPEGSVSTLKIQRTERGDSAVYLCASSPGGNRGYTFGSGTRLTVV.